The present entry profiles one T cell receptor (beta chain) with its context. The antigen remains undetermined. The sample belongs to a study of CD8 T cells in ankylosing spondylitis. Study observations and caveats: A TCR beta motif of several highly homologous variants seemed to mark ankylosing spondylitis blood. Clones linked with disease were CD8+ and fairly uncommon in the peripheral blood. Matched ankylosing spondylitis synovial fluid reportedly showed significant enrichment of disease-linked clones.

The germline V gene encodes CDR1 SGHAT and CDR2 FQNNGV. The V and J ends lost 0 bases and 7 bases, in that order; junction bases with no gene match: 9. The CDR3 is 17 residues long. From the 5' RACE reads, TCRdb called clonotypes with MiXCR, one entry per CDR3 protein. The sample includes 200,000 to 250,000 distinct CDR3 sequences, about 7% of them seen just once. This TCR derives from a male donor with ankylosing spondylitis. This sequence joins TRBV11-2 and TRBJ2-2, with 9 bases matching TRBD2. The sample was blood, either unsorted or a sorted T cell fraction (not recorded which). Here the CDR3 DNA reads TGTGCCAGCAGCTTAGATTGGAGGCGGGAGGGCGGCGGGGAGCTGTTTTTT. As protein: CASSLDWRREGGGELFF.